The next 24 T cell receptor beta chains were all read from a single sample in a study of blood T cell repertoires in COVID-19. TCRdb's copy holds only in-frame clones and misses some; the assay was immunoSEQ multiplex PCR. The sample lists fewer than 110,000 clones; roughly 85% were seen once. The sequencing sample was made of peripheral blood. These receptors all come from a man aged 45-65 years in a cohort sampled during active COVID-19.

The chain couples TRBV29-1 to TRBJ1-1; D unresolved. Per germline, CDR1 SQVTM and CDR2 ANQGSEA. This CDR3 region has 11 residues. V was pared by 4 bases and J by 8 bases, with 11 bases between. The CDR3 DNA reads TGCAGCGTTGTCCGAGCCGCGGAAGCTTTCTTT. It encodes CSVVRAAEAFF.

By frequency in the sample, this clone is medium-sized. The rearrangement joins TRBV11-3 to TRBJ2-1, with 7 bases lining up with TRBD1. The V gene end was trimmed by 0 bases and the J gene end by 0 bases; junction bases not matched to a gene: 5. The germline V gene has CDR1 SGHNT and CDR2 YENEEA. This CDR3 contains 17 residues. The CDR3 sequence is CASSLDGDRSSYNEQFF. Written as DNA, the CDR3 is TGTGCCAGCAGCTTAGATGGGGACAGAAGCTCCTACAATGAGCAGTTCTTC.

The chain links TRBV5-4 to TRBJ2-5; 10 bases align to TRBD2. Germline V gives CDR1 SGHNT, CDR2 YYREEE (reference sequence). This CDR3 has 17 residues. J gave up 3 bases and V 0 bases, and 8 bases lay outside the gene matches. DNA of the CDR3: TGTGCCAGCAGCTTGGCGGTGTCTAGCGGGGGTAAAGAGACCCAGTACTTC. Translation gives CASSLAVSSGGKETQYF.

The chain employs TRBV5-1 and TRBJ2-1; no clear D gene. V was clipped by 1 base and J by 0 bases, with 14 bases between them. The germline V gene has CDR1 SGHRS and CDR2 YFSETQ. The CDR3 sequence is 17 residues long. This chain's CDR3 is CASSLYASASSYNEQFF. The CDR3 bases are TGCGCCAGCAGCTTGTACGCGTCCGCTAGCTCCTACAATGAGCAGTTCTTC.

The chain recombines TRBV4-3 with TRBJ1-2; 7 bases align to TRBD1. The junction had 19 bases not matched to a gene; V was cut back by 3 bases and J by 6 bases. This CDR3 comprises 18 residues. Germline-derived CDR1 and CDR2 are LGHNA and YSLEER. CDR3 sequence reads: CASSQKPAGGGGEHGYTF. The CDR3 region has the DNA TGCGCCAGCAGCCAGAAACCCGCTGGAGGGGGCGGGGAACATGGCTACACCTTC.

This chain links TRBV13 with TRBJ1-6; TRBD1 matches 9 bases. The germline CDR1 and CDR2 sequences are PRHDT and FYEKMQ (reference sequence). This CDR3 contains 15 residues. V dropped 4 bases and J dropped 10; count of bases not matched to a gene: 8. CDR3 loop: CASSWATGGESPLHF. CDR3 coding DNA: TGTGCCAGCAGCTGGGCCACAGGGGGCGAATCACCCCTCCACTTT. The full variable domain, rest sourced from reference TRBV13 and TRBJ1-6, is AAGVIQSPRHLIKEKRETATLKCYPIPRHDTVYWYQQGPGQDPQFLISFYEKMQSDKGSIPDRFSAQQFSDYHSELNMSSLELGDSALYFCASSWATGGESPLHFGNGTRLTVT.

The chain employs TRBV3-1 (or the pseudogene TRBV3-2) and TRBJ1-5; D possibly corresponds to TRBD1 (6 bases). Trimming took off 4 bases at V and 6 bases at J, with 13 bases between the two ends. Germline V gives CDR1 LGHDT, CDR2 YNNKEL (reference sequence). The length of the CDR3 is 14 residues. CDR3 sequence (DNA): TGTGCCAGCAGCCGGAGAACAGGGAGTCAGCCCCAGCATTTT. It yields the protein CASSRRTGSQPQHF.

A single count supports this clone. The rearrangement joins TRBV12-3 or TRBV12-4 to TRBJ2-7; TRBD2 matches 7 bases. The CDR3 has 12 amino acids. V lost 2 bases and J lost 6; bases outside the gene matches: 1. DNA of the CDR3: TGTGCCAGCAGTTTACGGGGGGTCGAGCAGTACTTC. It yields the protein CASSLRGVEQYF.

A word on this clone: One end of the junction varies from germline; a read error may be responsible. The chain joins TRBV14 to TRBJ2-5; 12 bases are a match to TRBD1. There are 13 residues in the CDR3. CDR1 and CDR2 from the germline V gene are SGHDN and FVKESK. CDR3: CASSPSRDRGPNF. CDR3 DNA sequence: TGTGCCAGCAGCCCGTCCCGGGACAGGGGGCCTAACTTC.

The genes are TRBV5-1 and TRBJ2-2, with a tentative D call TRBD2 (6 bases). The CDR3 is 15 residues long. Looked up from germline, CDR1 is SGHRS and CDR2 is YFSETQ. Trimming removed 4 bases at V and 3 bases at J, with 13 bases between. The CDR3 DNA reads TGCGCCAGCAGCAAGGAGGGGTCGTACACCGGGGAGCTGTTTTTT. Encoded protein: CASSKEGSYTGELFF.

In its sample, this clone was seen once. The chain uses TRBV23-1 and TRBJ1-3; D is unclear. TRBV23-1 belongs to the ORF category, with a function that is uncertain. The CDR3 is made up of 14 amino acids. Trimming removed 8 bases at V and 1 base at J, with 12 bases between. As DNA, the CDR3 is TGCGCCAGCTGCCCGTCGGTGTCTGGAAACACCATATATTTT. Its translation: CASCPSVSGNTIYF.

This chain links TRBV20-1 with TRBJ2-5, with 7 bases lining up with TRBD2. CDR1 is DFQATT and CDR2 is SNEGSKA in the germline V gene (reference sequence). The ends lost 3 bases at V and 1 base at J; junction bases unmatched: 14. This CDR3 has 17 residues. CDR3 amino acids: CSASIHPGGLRQETQYF. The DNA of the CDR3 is TGCAGTGCTAGTATCCACCCGGGGGGACTACGCCAAGAGACCCAGTACTTC.

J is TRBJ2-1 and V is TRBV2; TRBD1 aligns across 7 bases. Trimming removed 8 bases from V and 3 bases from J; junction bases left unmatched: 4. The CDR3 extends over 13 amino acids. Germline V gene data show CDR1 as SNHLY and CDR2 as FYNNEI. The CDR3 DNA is TGTGCCAGCCACAGGGGCGGCTACAATGAGCAGTTCTTC. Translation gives CASHRGGYNEQFF.

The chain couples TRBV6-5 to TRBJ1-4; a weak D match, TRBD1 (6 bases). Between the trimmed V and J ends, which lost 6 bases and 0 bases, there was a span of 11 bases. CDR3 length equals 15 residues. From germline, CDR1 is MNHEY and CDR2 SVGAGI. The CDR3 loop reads CASRGAPATNEKLFF. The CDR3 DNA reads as TGTGCCAGCAGGGGGGCCCCAGCAACTAATGAAAAACTGTTTTTT.

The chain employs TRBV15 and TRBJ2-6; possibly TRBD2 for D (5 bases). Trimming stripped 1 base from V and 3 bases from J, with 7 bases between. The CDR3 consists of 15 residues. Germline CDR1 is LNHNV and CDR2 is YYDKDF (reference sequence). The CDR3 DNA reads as TGTGCCACCAGCAGAGCGGGGAGTGGGGCCAACGTCCTGACTTTC. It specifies CATSRAGSGANVLTF.

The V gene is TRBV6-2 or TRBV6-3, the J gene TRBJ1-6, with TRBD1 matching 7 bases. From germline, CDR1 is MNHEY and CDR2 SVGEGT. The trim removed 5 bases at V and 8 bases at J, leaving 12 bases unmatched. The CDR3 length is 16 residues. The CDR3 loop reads CASSPGLGGFDSPLHF. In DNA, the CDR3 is TGTGCCAGCAGTCCCGGCCTAGGGGGCTTCGATTCACCCCTCCACTTT.

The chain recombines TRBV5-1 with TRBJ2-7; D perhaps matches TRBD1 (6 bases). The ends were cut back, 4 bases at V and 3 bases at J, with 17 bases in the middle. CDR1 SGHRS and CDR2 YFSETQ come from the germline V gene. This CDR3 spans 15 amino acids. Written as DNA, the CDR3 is TGCGCCAGCAGCCAAGGGGACACTCTTGTCTACGAGCAGTACGTC. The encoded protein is CASSQGDTLVYEQYV.

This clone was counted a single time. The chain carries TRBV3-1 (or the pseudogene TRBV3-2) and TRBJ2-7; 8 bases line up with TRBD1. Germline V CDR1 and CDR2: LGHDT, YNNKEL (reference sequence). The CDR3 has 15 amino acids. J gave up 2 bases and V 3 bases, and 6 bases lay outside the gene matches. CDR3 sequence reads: CASSQDRARTYEQYF. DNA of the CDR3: TGTGCCAGCAGCCAGGACAGGGCGCGGACCTACGAGCAGTACTTC.

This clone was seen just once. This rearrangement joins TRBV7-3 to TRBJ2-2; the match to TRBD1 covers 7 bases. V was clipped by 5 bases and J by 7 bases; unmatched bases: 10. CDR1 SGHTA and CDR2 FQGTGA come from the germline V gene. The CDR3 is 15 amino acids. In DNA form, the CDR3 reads TGTGCCAGCAGCCCTGGAGACAGGGTCGGCGGGGAGCTGTTTTTT. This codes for CASSPGDRVGGELFF.

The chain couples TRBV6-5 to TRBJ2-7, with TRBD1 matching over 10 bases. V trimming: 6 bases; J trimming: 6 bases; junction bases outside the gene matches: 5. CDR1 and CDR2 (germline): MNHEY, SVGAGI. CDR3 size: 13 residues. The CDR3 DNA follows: TGTGCCAGCAGCCGGGACAGGGGTATCGAGCAGTACTTC. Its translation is CASSRDRGIEQYF.

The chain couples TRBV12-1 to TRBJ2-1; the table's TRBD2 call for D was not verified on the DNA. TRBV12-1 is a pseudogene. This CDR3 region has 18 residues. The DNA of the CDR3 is TGTGCCAGCAGCTCGGAGAGTAGCGGGGACCACTCCTACAATGAGCAGTTCTTC. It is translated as CASSSESSGDHSYNEQFF.

Here the CDR3 reads CATSDGGDYGYTF. CDR3 DNA sequence: TGTGCCACCAGTGATGGGGGCGACTATGGCTACACCTTC. The chain has TRBV24-1 and TRBJ1-2; tentatively, D is TRBD1 (6 bases). The ends were cut back, 3 bases at V and 3 bases at J, with 7 bases in the middle. The CDR3 contains 13 residues. The V gene's germline CDR1 is KGHDR and CDR2 SFDVKD.

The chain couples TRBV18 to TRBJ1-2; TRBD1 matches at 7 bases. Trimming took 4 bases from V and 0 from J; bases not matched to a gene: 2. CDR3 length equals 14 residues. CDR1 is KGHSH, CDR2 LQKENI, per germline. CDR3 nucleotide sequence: TGTGCCAGCTCACGCGACAGGGCTAACTATGGCTACACCTTC. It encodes CASSRDRANYGYTF.

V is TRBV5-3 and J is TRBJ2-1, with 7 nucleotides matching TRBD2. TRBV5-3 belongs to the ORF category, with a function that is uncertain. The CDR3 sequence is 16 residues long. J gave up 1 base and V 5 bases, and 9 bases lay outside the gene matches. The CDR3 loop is CARSRMLRGSYNEQFF. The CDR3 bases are TGTGCCAGAAGTCGTATGTTGCGGGGGTCCTACAATGAGCAGTTCTTC.